One and the same sample provided the 8 T cell receptor beta chains below, sequenced in a study of T-cell reconstitution after alpha-beta-depleted transplantation in children. It was with unique molecular identifiers that the TCRbeta library was prepared. TCRdb reprocessed the PCR reads via MiXCR and lists one record per CDR3 protein. The table has about 29,000 distinct CDR3 sequences, 5% to 7% seen once. Material: PBMCs, mostly from graft donor cells, obtained 180 days after TCRalphabeta/CD19-depleted stem cell transplant. These receptors came from a male patient under 18 who had a stem cell transplant for acute myeloid leukemia, so the T cells may come from the graft donor.

This clonotype was counted ten times or more. The rearrangement links TRBV5-6 to TRBJ1-5; perhaps TRBD1 as D (6 bases). The germline V gene encodes CDR1 SGHDT and CDR2 YYEEEE. The germline V and J ends were trimmed by 0 bases and 3 bases, with 13 bases remaining between them. The CDR3 is made up of 16 amino acids. Here the CDR3 DNA reads TGTGCCAGCAGCTTGGGGAGGACAGTCCCCAATCAGCCCCAGCATTTT. It is translated as CASSLGRTVPNQPQHF.

This clonotype showed up many times. This rearrangement joins TRBV20-1 to TRBJ2-2, with 7 bases matching TRBD1. The CDR3 has 14 residues. Germline V CDR1 and CDR2: DFQATT, SNEGSKA (reference sequence). With V trimmed by 2 bases and J by 5 bases, 5 bases remained unmatched. CDR3 protein: CSARNRGQTGELFF. As DNA, the CDR3 is TGCAGTGCTAGAAACAGGGGTCAAACCGGGGAGCTGTTTTTT.

This clonotype was picked up many times. Its ends do not fully match the called genes, so a read error is possible. This chain links TRBV20-1 with TRBJ2-3; 8 bases align to TRBD2. CDR3 length: 15 amino acids. From germline, CDR1 is DFQATT and CDR2 SNEGSKA (reference sequence). CDR3 nucleotides: TGCAGTGCCAGAAAACCGGGACTAGACACAGATACGCATTATTTT. As protein: CSARKPGLDTDTHYF.

This clonotype rates as medium-sized. This chain uses TRBV12-3 or TRBV12-4 with TRBJ2-2; 7 bases are shared with TRBD1. J lost 3 bases, V lost 8 bases, and 6 bases had no gene match. The CDR3 spans 14 residues. The CDR3 sequence: CASPRGIYTGELFF. The CDR3 nucleotides read TGTGCCAGCCCCAGGGGGATTTACACCGGGGAGCTGTTTTTT.

This clonotype was detected ten times or more. The rearrangement uses TRBV20-1 and TRBJ1-2; D is perhaps TRBD1 (6 bases). The CDR3 is 17 residues long. V was shortened by 0 bases and J by 2 bases, with 19 bases between the two germline ends. Germline V gene lookup returns CDR1 DFQATT and CDR2 SNEGSKA (reference sequence). In DNA form, the CDR3 reads TGCAGTGCTAGAGATTTGGGGGGCGGAAAATCAAACTATGGCTACACCTTC. It codes for CSARDLGGGKSNYGYTF.

This clonotype was detected ten times or more. V gene TRBV7-2 combines with J gene TRBJ2-7; TRBD1 matches 9 bases. Germline CDR1 SGHTA, CDR2 FQGNSA. V was pared by 0 bases and J by 2 bases, with 5 bases of the junction left unmatched. This CDR3 is built from 16 residues. The CDR3 bases are TGTGCCAGCAGCTTAGCTGGGACAGGGCAAACCTACGAGCAGTACTTC. Translating gives CASSLAGTGQTYEQYF.

This clonotype was observed at least ten times. The chain is built from TRBV28 and TRBJ1-3; no clear D. The length of the CDR3 is 15 residues. Germline CDR1 and CDR2: MDHEN and SYDVKM. V gave up 3 bases and J gave up 0 bases, with 9 bases separating them. CDR3 loop: CASSFLGSSGNTIYF. DNA for the CDR3: TGTGCCAGCAGTTTCCTGGGAAGCTCTGGAAACACCATATATTTT.

This clonotype was found many times. As DNA, the CDR3 is TGTGCCAGCATTCGGGCAGGCCCTTACAATGAGCAGTTCTTC. This sequence encodes CASIRAGPYNEQFF. The chain recombines TRBV12-3 or TRBV12-4 with TRBJ2-1; D gene ambiguous. V gave up 7 bases and J gave up 4 bases, with 14 bases separating them. The CDR3 extends over 14 amino acids.